These T cell receptor beta chains were read from a single sample in a study of T cell changes during pregnancy in multiple sclerosis. TCRdb's table, derived via immunoSEQ multiplex PCR, lists solely in-frame clones and lacks some. The table has more than 55,000 clones, around nine tenths seen once; the top ten hold approximately 1.1%. Source: peripheral blood, taken in the third trimester of pregnancy. Every receptor here comes from a female donor with multiple sclerosis, enrolled in a pregnancy study. The CDR3 runs from the conserved cysteine through the conserved F or W. D genes are given only for firm matches. Clone size is stated in some rows and not others, as once, few, many or a class when expanded.

v_gene: TRBV2
j_gene: TRBJ2-5
d_gene: .
abundance: .
CDR3nt: TGTGCCAGCAAGCAGGGTCTGGAGACCCAGTACTTC
CDR3aa: CASKQGLETQYF

v_gene: TRBV19
j_gene: TRBJ2-5
d_gene: TRBD1
abundance: .
CDR3nt: TGTGCCAGTAGCGGACAGGGGCCAGCAAGGGAGACCCAGTACTTC
CDR3aa: CASSGQGPARETQYF

v_gene: TRBV19
j_gene: TRBJ2-3
d_gene: .
abundance: .
CDR3nt: TGTGCCAGTAGTATACCTCCCAGCACAGATACGCAGTATTTT
CDR3aa: CASSIPPSTDTQYF

v_gene: TRBV5-1
j_gene: TRBJ2-1
d_gene: .
abundance: .
CDR3nt: TGCGCCAGCAGCTTCTCCTGGCGGGTCCCCGACTACAATGAGCAGTTCTTC
CDR3aa: CASSFSWRVPDYNEQFF

v_gene: TRBV18
j_gene: TRBJ2-1
d_gene: .
abundance: once
CDR3nt: TGTGCCAGCTCGCAGCGGGTAGATGAGCAGTTCTTC
CDR3aa: CASSQRVDEQFF

v_gene: TRBV2
j_gene: TRBJ2-1
d_gene: TRBD2
abundance: .
CDR3nt: TGTGCCAGCACCAAGGGGCGGGAGATGGATGAGCAGTTCTTC
CDR3aa: CASTKGREMDEQFF

v_gene: TRBV28
j_gene: TRBJ2-1
d_gene: TRBD2
abundance: once
CDR3nt: TGTGCCAGCAGTTTCCGGACTAGCGGACTATACAATGAGCAGTTCTTC
CDR3aa: CASSFRTSGLYNEQFF

v_gene: TRBV7-9
j_gene: TRBJ2-7
d_gene: .
abundance: .
CDR3nt: TGTGCCAGCAGCTCCACAGGGGAGCAGTACTTC
CDR3aa: CASSSTGEQYF

v_gene: TRBV4-2
j_gene: TRBJ2-7
d_gene: .
abundance: .
CDR3nt: TGTGCCAGCAGCCAGGGCGCGCCGTCCTACGAGCAGTACTTC
CDR3aa: CASSQGAPSYEQYF

v_gene: TRBV7-2
j_gene: TRBJ2-5
d_gene: TRBD2
abundance: .
CDR3nt: TGTGCCAGCAGCCAGACTAGCCCAGAGACCCAGTACTTC
CDR3aa: CASSQTSPETQYF